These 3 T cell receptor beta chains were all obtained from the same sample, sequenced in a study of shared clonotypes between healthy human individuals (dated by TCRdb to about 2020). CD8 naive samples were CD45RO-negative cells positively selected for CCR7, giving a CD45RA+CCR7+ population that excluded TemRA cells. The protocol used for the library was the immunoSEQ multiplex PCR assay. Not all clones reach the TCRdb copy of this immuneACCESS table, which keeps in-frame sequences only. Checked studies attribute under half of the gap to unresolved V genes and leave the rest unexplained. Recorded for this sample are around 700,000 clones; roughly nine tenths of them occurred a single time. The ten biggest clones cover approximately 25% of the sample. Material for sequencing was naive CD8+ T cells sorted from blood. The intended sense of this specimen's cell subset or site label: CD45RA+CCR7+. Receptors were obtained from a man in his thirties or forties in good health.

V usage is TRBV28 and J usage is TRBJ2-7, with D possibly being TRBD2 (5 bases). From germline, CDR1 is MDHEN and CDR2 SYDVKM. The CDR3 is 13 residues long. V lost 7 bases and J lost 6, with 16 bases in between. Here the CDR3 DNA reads TGTGCCAGCACGAGAGCGGAAGGGCGCGAGCAGTACTTC. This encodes CASTRAEGREQYF.

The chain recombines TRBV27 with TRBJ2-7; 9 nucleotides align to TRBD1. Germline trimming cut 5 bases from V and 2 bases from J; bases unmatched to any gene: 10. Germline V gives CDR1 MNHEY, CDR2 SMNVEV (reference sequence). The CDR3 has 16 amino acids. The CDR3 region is CASSTFGTGSAYEQYF. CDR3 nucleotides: TGTGCCAGCAGTACCTTCGGGACAGGGAGTGCCTACGAGCAGTACTTC.

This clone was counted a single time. This chain's CDR3 is CASSLDLPDSEFF. The CDR3 DNA follows: TGTGCCAGCAGCTTAGATCTACCGGACTCGGAGTTCTTC. This chain links TRBV11-2 with TRBJ2-1, with D perhaps TRBD2 (5 bases). The CDR3 runs to 13 residues. Germline V lookup: CDR1 SGHAT, CDR2 FQNNGV. The V and J ends lost 0 bases and 14 bases respectively, with 14 bases between them.